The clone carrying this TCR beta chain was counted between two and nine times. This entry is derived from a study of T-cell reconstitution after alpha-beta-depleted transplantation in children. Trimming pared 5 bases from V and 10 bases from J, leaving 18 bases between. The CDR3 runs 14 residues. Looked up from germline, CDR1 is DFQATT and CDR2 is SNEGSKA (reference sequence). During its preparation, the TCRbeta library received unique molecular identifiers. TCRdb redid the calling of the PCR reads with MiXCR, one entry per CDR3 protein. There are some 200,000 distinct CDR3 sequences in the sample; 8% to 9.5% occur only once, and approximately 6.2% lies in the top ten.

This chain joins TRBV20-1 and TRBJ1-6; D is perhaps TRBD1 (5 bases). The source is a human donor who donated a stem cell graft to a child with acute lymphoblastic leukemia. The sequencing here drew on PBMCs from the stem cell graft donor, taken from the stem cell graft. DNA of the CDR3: TGCAGTGCTCGGGATCCAGGGAGAGGATCACCCCTCCACTTT. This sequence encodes CSARDPGRGSPLHF.